One and the same sample provided the 8 T cell receptor beta chains below, sequenced in a study of beta chain features in type 1 diabetes. Whole-study results and caveats: Moderate yet significant TCRB CDR3 shortening was seen in Type 1 diabetes patients in all four CD4+ subsets.

Expressed TCRB transcripts were sequenced because the isolated RNA had all been reverse transcribed beforehand. The protocol was immunoSEQ multiplex PCR, while the TCRdb copy is restricted to in-frame clones and leaves out a portion. The repertoire includes 680,000 or so clones, 13% of them detected once, and 0.02% to 0.025% sits in the top ten. No antigen has been identified for these receptors. Specimen: naive CD4+ T cells from blood. All receptors come from a man aged 18-30 years with type 1 diabetes.

The V call is TRBV18, the J call TRBJ1-2, with TRBD1 as a possible D gene (5 bases). V lost 3 bases and J 2 bases, leaving 16 bases between the germline ends. CDR3 length equals 16 residues. In germline, CDR1 is KGHSH, CDR2 LQKENI. CDR3 nucleotide sequence: TGTGCCAGCTCACCCCAGGTGGGGGGAGAGAACTATGGCTACACCTTC. It is translated as CASSPQVGGENYGYTF. The whole variable domain, filled in from reference TRBV18 and TRBJ1-2, reads NAGVMQNPRHLVRRRGQEARLRCSPMKGHSHVYWYRQLPEEGLKFMVYLQKENIIDESGMPKERFSAEFPKEGPSILRIQQVVRGDSAAYFCASSPQVGGENYGYTFGSGTRLTVV.

The rearrangement links TRBV30 to TRBJ1-3, with 7 bases matching TRBD1. CDR1 and CDR2 (germline): GTSNPN, SVGIG (reference sequence). This CDR3 is 14 amino acids long. Trimming cost V 1 base and J 5 bases; bases outside gene matches: 5. CDR3 region: CAWSGAGGRNTIYF. CDR3 nucleotide sequence: TGTGCCTGGAGTGGAGCAGGGGGAAGAAACACCATATATTTT.

The gene calls are TRBV29-1 and TRBJ1-1; D is possibly TRBD1 (5 bases). This CDR3 is built from 16 residues. CDR1 and CDR2 (germline): SQVTM, ANQGSEA. V shed 3 bases and J shed 0 bases, with 17 bases lying between them. The DNA of the CDR3 is TGCAGCGTTGAGCGGGCCCATCAGGGATTGAACACTGAAGCTTTCTTT. This encodes CSVERAHQGLNTEAFF.

A few counts support this clone. The identical CDR3 is also encoded by other nucleotide sequences in the sample. This chain uses TRBV30 with TRBJ2-1; 7 bases agree with TRBD1. The CDR3 sequence is 12 residues long. V lost 2 bases, J lost 6 bases, and 1 base stayed unmatched. CDR1 GTSNPN and CDR2 SVGIG come from the germline V gene (reference sequence). The CDR3 is CAWSRQGNEQFF. The CDR3 DNA follows: TGTGCCTGGAGTAGACAGGGCAATGAGCAGTTCTTC.

This chain connects TRBV9 to TRBJ2-3; 8 positions agree with TRBD2. This CDR3 is built from 16 residues. CDR1 and CDR2 (germline): SGDLS, YYNGEE. V lost 0 bases and J lost 4; bases outside the gene matches: 7. The CDR3 nucleotides are TGTGCCAGCAGCGTAGGGATCGGGGGGGCCTCAGATACGCAGTATTTT. This encodes CASSVGIGGASDTQYF.

This clone was counted many times. This chain links TRBV14 with TRBJ2-4; D remains unclear. Germline CDR1 is SGHDN and CDR2 is FVKESK. Trimming removed 1 base at V and 8 bases at J, with 3 bases between. This CDR3 is 11 amino acids long. The CDR3 nucleotides are TGTGCCAGCAGCCAAGGGGACATTCAGTACTTC. Amino acids: CASSQGDIQYF.

This clone occurred a few times. The rearrangement joins TRBV28 to TRBJ2-7, with 7 bases fitting TRBD1. The CDR3 totals 15 residues. Germline values: CDR1 MDHEN, CDR2 SYDVKM. The J segment lost 3 bases and the V segment lost 7 bases, leaving 12 bases of the junction unmatched. CDR3 amino acids: CASTSREGAVYEQYF. CDR3 nucleotides: TGTGCCAGCACTTCACGTGAGGGGGCCGTCTACGAGCAGTACTTC.

This clone was recorded only once. The chain uses TRBV27 and TRBJ2-5; D uncertain. Germline assignment: CDR1 MNHEY and CDR2 SMNVEV (reference sequence). CDR3 length: 17 amino acids. Trimming cost V 0 bases and J 5 bases, with 19 bases left between them. This CDR3 is CASSLSTVSLGSETQYF. DNA of the CDR3: TGTGCCAGCAGTTTATCCACAGTGTCCCTAGGGTCTGAGACCCAGTACTTC.